This is a list of T cell receptor beta chains from one sample in a study of blood T cell repertoires in COVID-19. Assay: immunoSEQ multiplex PCR; the TCRdb copy retains only in-frame clones and omits some. The sample has almost 400,000 clones, 88% seen once; the top ten hold around 0.97%. Sequenced sample: PBMCs or T cells enriched from blood (not recorded which). All receptors come from a woman aged 30 to 39 with acute COVID-19. The CDR3 runs from the conserved cysteine through the conserved F or W. The order of the fields is J gene, clone size, D gene, V gene, CDR3 DNA, CDR3 protein. D genes are given only for firm matches. Some rows mark clone size as missing; the rest say once, few, many or name a class of expanded clone.

TRBJ2-3 | - | - | TRBV7-3 | TGTGCCAGCAGCTTAACATCCAGGCCCTCGCAAGATACGCAGTATTTT | CASSLTSRPSQDTQYF
TRBJ2-1 | once | TRBD1 | TRBV5-1 | TGCGCCAGCAGCTTGTTCTGGACAGGGATCTACAATGAGCAGTTCTTC | CASSLFWTGIYNEQFF
TRBJ2-1 | few | - | TRBV10-1 | TGCGCCAGCAGAAGGGGCGGTGAGCAGTTCTTC | CASRRGGEQFF
TRBJ1-1 | - | - | TRBV14 | TGTGCCAGCAGCCTACAGGAGAACACTGAAGCTTTCTTT | CASSLQENTEAFF
TRBJ1-2 | - | - | TRBV2 | TGTGCCAGCAGTGATAGGAGGGCTGGCTATGGCTACACCTTC | CASSDRRAGYGYTF
TRBJ1-4 | once | - | TRBV15 | TGTGCCACCAGCACCTACGGAGGTGGCAATGAAAAACTGTTTTTT | CATSTYGGGNEKLFF
TRBJ1-1 | - | - | TRBV30 | TGTGCCTGGAAAGGACAGCACACTGAAGCTTTCTTT | CAWKGQHTEAFF
TRBJ1-1 | - | - | TRBV7-3 | TGTGCCAGCAGCTTAACAGCAGGGGTGAACACTGAAGCTTTCTTT | CASSLTAGVNTEAFF
TRBJ1-5 | - | - | TRBV28 | TGTGCCAGCAGCACAGGGACCCAATCCCGGCCCCAGCATTTT | CASSTGTQSRPQHF
TRBJ2-3 | - | - | TRBV7-9 | TGTGCCAGCAGCTTAGTACAGGGTAGCACAGATACGCAGTATTTT | CASSLVQGSTDTQYF
TRBJ2-5 | - | TRBD1 | TRBV11-3 | TGTGCCAGCAGCTTAGATCGTTGTGGGACAGGGGGAAAAGAGACCCAGTACTTC | CASSLDRCGTGGKETQYF
TRBJ2-3 | - | - | TRBV7-7 | TGTGCCAGCAGCTCTCGAGGGGGGGGAGATACGCAGTATTTT | CASSSRGGGDTQYF
TRBJ1-1 | - | TRBD1 | TRBV5-1 | TGCGCCAGCAGCTCGCAACAGGGGAATAAGGCTGAAGCTTTCTTT | CASSSQQGNKAEAFF
TRBJ1-2 | - | - | TRBV5-6 | TGTGCCAGCAGATTCCCGTGGGGCGCTGGCTATGGCTACACCTTC | CASRFPWGAGYGYTF
TRBJ2-3 | few | TRBD2 | TRBV27 | TGTGCCAGCAGTTTTCGGGGGGTTCCCACAGATACGCAGTATTTT | CASSFRGVPTDTQYF
TRBJ1-2 | - | - | TRBV6-1 | TGTGCCAGCAGTGAATCTGGGGGCTGGGGCTACACCTTC | CASSESGGWGYTF
TRBJ1-2 | - | TRBD1 | TRBV15 | TGTGCCACCAGCGAACAGGGGGCACGGGGCTACACCTTC | CATSEQGARGYTF
TRBJ1-5 | few | - | TRBV5-5 | TGTGCCAGCAGCTTGGGGCCAGGGATCTATCAGCCCCAGCATTTT | CASSLGPGIYQPQHF
TRBJ1-1 | - | - | TRBV7-2 | TGTGCCAGCAGCTTAATATTCCGGGACACTGAAGCTTTCTTT | CASSLIFRDTEAFF
TRBJ2-1 | - | TRBD2 | TRBV28 | TGTGCCAGCAGTTCCCCCGGGGGGAGGTTTAATGAGCAGTTCTTC | CASSSPGGRFNEQFF
TRBJ2-7 | - | - | TRBV29-1 | TGCAGCGTGGGGGCTTCCAACGAGCAGTACTTC | CSVGASNEQYF
TRBJ1-1 | - | - | TRBV5-1 | TGCGCCAGCAGCTTACCGTCAGAGCCGGGGAACACTGAAGCTTTCTTT | CASSLPSEPGNTEAFF
TRBJ2-1 | - | TRBD1 | TRBV3-1/TRBV3-2 | TGTGCCAGCAGCCAGACTAAGGGGGCCCACAATGAGCAGTTCTTC | CASSQTKGAHNEQFF
TRBJ2-1 | - | - | TRBV10-1 | TGCGCCAGCAGCCCGGGGGGCCTAAACTCGCAGTTCTTC | CASSPGGLNSQFF
TRBJ1-3 | - | - | TRBV3-1/TRBV3-2 | TGTGCCAGCAGCTTCCGGACACTGACTGGAAACACCATATATTTT | CASSFRTLTGNTIYF
TRBJ2-7 | - | - | TRBV18 | TGTGCCAGCTCACCAGGACAAACCTACGAGCAGTACTTC | CASSPGQTYEQYF
TRBJ2-7 | - | - | TRBV6-5 | TGTGCCAGCAGAGGGTTGGGGGGTGCAAACTACGAGCAGTACTTC | CASRGLGGANYEQYF
TRBJ1-2 | - | - | TRBV27 | TGTGCCAGCAGTTTCACGGGGGTAATGAAGTATGGCTACACCTTC | CASSFTGVMKYGYTF
TRBJ2-7 | - | - | TRBV5-1 | TGCGCCAGCAGCATTGAAACAGGATACGAGCAGTACTTC | CASSIETGYEQYF